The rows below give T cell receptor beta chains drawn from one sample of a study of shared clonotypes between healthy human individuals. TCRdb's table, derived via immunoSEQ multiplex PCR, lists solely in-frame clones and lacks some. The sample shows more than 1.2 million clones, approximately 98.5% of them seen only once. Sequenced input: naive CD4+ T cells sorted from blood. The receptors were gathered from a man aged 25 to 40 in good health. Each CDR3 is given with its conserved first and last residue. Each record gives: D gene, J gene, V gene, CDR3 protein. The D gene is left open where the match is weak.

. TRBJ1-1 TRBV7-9 CASSLGGLGTEAFF
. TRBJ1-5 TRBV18 CASSPKTANQPQHF
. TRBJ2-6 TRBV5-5 CASSLLLETVLTF
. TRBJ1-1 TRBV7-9 CASSLNASPGAFF
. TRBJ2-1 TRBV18 CASSPVGAEQFF
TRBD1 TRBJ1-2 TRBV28 CASSADRGLGYTF
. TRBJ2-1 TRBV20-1 CSAILVNEQFF
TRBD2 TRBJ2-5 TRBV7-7 CASSPSGRGETQYF
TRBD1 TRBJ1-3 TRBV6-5 CASRRKQGSGNTIYF
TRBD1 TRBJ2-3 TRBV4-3 CASSQRGQSRTDTQYF
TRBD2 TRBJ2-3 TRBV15 CATSRPQRVLAGPDTQYF
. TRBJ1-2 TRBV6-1 CASSDSGPYGGYTF
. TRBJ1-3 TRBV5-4 CASSLPGPGNTIYF
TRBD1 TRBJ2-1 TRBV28 CASSSQGAYEQFF
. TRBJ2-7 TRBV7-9 CASSPAGNYEQYF
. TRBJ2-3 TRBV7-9 CASSLGTGPPTDTQYF
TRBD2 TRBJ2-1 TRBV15 CATSRDLGLAGGNEQFF
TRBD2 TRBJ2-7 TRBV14 CASSRTSGRVYEQYF
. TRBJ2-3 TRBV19 CASPTSTDTQYF
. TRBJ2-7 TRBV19 CASSIWQDGHYEQYF
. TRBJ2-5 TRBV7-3 CASSLGLMVGETQYF
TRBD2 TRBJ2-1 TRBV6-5 CASSFLAGDNEQFF
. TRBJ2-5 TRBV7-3 CASSLGPGSPQETQYF
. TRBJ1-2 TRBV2 CASKEGYGYTF
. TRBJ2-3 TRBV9 CASSVGERAFTDTQYF
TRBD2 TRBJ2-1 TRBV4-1 CASSQIPGLAGQSSYNEQFF
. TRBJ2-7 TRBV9 CASSVKGSGYEQYF
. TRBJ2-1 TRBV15 CATSRGAPSEQFF
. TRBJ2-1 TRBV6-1 CASTGQHEQFF